Presented here are 27 T cell receptor beta chains from one specimen sequenced in a study of cytomegalovirus exposure and HLA in healthy donors. The study ran its PCR with 60 Vbeta and 13 Jbeta primers. The repertoire was sequenced with immunoSEQ multiplex PCR; TCRdb's copy has only in-frame clones and lacks some. This repertoire comprises 100,000 to 150,000 clones; its ten largest clones make up around 2.9%. Sequenced input: PBMCs. The source is a man younger than 40 in good health and CMV-seronegative.

The chain recombines TRBV5-1 with TRBJ2-7; 9 nucleotides agree with TRBD1. After removal of 3 bases from V and 4 bases from J, the junction contained 2 bases not matched to a gene. In germline, CDR1 is SGHRS, CDR2 YFSETQ. The CDR3 runs 13 residues. CDR3 residues: CASSYGTGYEQYF. The CDR3 DNA is TGCGCCAGCAGCTACGGGACAGGGTACGAGCAGTACTTC.

The CDR3 region has the DNA TGTGCCAGTAGCCACTGGACAGCGAACACTGAAGCTTTCTTT. Protein product: CASSHWTANTEAFF. V usage is TRBV19 and J usage is TRBJ1-1; tentative D call: TRBD1 (6 bases). Germline CDR1 reads LNHDA; CDR2 reads SQIVND (reference sequence). CDR3 length equals 14 residues. The V end was cut by 6 bases, the J end by 1 base, with 12 bases between.

The chain employs TRBV11-2 and TRBJ1-2; D may be TRBD1 (5 bases). Trimming took 4 bases from V and 3 from J, leaving 18 bases between them. There are 16 residues in the CDR3. Germline loops: CDR1 SGHAT, CDR2 FQNNGV. Here the CDR3 DNA reads TGTGCCAGCAGCTCGCTGGGACTTCTCAGAGACTATGGCTACACCTTC. It codes for CASSSLGLLRDYGYTF.

The genes are TRBV7-8 and TRBJ1-3, with D unresolved. The V gene's germline CDR1 is SGHVS and CDR2 FQNEAQ. This CDR3 region has 15 residues. V shed 1 base and J shed 1 base, with 8 bases lying between them. The CDR3 DNA reads TGTGCCAGCAGCTTAGGTGCTAGGTCTGGAAACACCATATATTTT. Protein sequence: CASSLGARSGNTIYF.

This chain uses TRBV7-9 with TRBJ2-7; D possibly corresponds to TRBD1 (5 bases). The CDR3 loop spans 15 amino acids. Germline assignment: CDR1 SEHNR and CDR2 FQNEAQ (reference sequence). V lost 5 bases and J 1 base, leaving 15 bases between the germline ends. The CDR3 reads CASSDTNRPSYEQYF. The CDR3 region has the DNA TGTGCCAGCAGCGATACGAACAGGCCGTCCTACGAGCAGTACTTC.

The V call is TRBV2, the J call TRBJ2-7, with D perhaps matching TRBD1 (7 bases). V dropped 11 bases and J dropped 1 base, with 15 bases sitting between them. In germline, CDR1 is SNHLY, CDR2 FYNNEI. This CDR3 has 13 residues. The CDR3 DNA reads TGTGCCGGGCGGGACAGTGTATCCTACGAGCAGTACTTC. This codes for CAGRDSVSYEQYF.

The chain carries TRBV28 and TRBJ1-2; a weak D match, TRBD1 (6 bases). This CDR3 contains 12 residues. From germline, CDR1 is MDHEN and CDR2 SYDVKM. Trimming took 3 bases from V and 5 from J, leaving 7 bases between them. CDR3 in amino acids: CASSFQGYGYTF. CDR3 in DNA: TGTGCCAGCAGTTTCCAGGGGTATGGCTACACCTTC.

The rearrangement uses TRBV27 and TRBJ1-1; TRBD1 is a possible D gene (6 bases). The CDR3 length is 13 residues. The germline gives CDR1 MNHEY, CDR2 SMNVEV (reference sequence). The V gene lost 7 bases and the J gene lost 5 bases, with 14 bases spanning the gap. In DNA, the CDR3 is TGTGCCAGCACTCCCCCGGGACAAACTGAAGCTTTCTTT. It encodes CASTPPGQTEAFF.

This chain joins TRBV4-3 and TRBJ2-7; D is perhaps TRBD2 (7 bases). Trimming stripped 1 base from V and 3 bases from J, with 19 bases between. The CDR3 consists of 17 residues. Germline V CDR1 and CDR2: LGHNA, YSLEER. CDR3 sequence: CASSQVPGGQRLYEQYF. The CDR3 bases are TGCGCCAGCAGCCAAGTTCCGGGAGGACAGAGACTCTACGAGCAGTACTTC.

The rearrangement uses TRBV7-2 and TRBJ2-3; D remains ambiguous. Trimming left V 5 bases short and J 5 bases short, with 8 bases between. This CDR3 is built from 12 residues. Germline lookup yields CDR1 SGHTA and CDR2 FQGNSA. This chain's CDR3 is CASSPSGDTQYF. CDR3 in DNA: TGTGCCAGCAGCCCTTCCGGAGATACGCAGTATTTT.

J is TRBJ2-3 and V is TRBV29-1, with TRBD1 identical over 9 bases. This CDR3 is 14 amino acids long. The junction had 8 bases not matched to a gene; V was cut back by 6 bases and J by 4 bases. Germline V gene lookup returns CDR1 SQVTM and CDR2 ANQGSEA. The CDR3, as DNA: TGCAGCGTACCTCGGACAGGGGCCCCAGATACGCAGTATTTT. Translation: CSVPRTGAPDTQYF.

The chain is built from TRBV7-2 and TRBJ2-1, with 16 bases aligning to TRBD2. The CDR3 sequence is 18 residues long. Losses at the gene ends were 5 bases for V and 6 bases for J; bases not matched to a gene: 10. Germline V gives CDR1 SGHTA, CDR2 FQGNSA. CDR3 amino acids: CASSGPGLAGGLSNEQFF. In DNA, the CDR3 is TGTGCCAGCAGCGGACCGGGACTAGCGGGAGGGCTCTCCAATGAGCAGTTCTTC. Drawing the rest from reference TRBV7-2 and TRBJ2-1, the complete variable domain is GAGVSQSPSNKVTEKGKDVELRCDPISGHTALYWYRQSLGQGLEFLIYFQGNSAPDKSGLPSDRFSAERTGGSVSTLTIQRTQQEDSAVYLCASSGPGLAGGLSNEQFFGPGTRLTVL.

The chain couples TRBV15 to TRBJ2-1; 11 nucleotides line up with TRBD1. The germline CDR1 and CDR2 sequences are LNHNV and YYDKDF (reference sequence). The CDR3 extends over 14 amino acids. The V and J ends lost 5 bases and 6 bases, in that order; junction bases with no gene match: 3. CDR3 amino acids: CATSRDRGSNEQFF. The CDR3 DNA is TGTGCCACCAGCCGGGACAGGGGGAGCAATGAGCAGTTCTTC.

The J gene is TRBJ2-5, the V gene TRBV5-1, with TRBD2 identical over 12 bases. CDR3 length: 16 amino acids. Germline values: CDR1 SGHRS, CDR2 YFSETQ. Trimming took 4 bases from V and 6 from J; bases not matched to a gene: 10. The CDR3 loop reads CASSHLTSGSLKTQYF. Written as DNA, the CDR3 is TGCGCCAGCAGCCACCTGACTAGCGGGAGTTTGAAGACCCAGTACTTC. Full variable domain (outside the CDR3, taken from reference TRBV5-1 and TRBJ2-5): KAGVTQTPRYLIKTRGQQVTLSCSPISGHRSVSWYQQTPGQGLQFLFEYFSETQRNKGNFPGRFSGRQFSNSRSEMNVSTLELGDSALYLCASSHLTSGSLKTQYFGPGTRLLVL.

The chain carries TRBV10-2 and TRBJ2-7; 8 bases fit TRBD2. Per germline, CDR1 WSHSY and CDR2 SAAADI. This CDR3 has 15 residues. Trimming took 1 base from V and 1 from J; bases not matched to a gene: 3. CDR3 residues: CASSEWGLESYEQYF. The CDR3 region has the DNA TGCGCCAGCAGTGAGTGGGGACTAGAGTCCTACGAGCAGTACTTC.

The chain joins TRBV29-1 to TRBJ2-1, with 12 positions matching TRBD2. V shed 5 bases and J 5 bases; nucleotides not matched to a gene: 16. Germline V gene sequence: CDR1 SQVTM, CDR2 ANQGSEA. This CDR3 is built from 18 residues. As DNA, the CDR3 is TGCAGCGTTTCTCCGGGGCCTAGCGGGAGGGTTGTCAACAATGAGCAGTTCTTC. It specifies CSVSPGPSGRVVNNEQFF.

This chain links TRBV28 with TRBJ1-5; D is unresolved. CDR1 and CDR2 from the germline V gene are MDHEN and SYDVKM. The CDR3 is made up of 11 amino acids. The germline V and J ends were trimmed by 4 bases and 11 bases, with 9 bases remaining between them. CDR3 sequence: CASSSSGTQHF. In DNA form, the CDR3 reads TGTGCCAGCAGTTCCTCCGGGACCCAGCATTTT. The whole variable domain, filled in from reference TRBV28 and TRBJ1-5, reads DVKVTQSSRYLVKRTGEKVFLECVQDMDHENMFWYRQDPGLGLRLIYFSYDVKMKEKGDIPEGYSVSREKKERFSLILESASTNQTSMYLCASSSSGTQHFGDGTRLSIL.

CDR3 protein: CASSSDTEQFF. CDR3 DNA sequence: TGTGCCAGCAGCTCCGACACTGAGCAGTTCTTC. The genes are TRBV7-6 and TRBJ2-1; D not certain. The CDR3 sequence is 11 residues long. In germline, CDR1 is SGHVS, CDR2 FNYEAQ. Trimming stripped 4 bases from V and 9 bases from J, with 7 bases between. Combining the CDR3 with reference TRBV7-6 and TRBJ2-1 gives the whole variable domain GAGVSQSPRYKVTKRGQDVALRCDPISGHVSLYWYRQALGQGPEFLTYFNYEAQQDKSGLPNDRFSAERPEGSISTLTIQRTEQRDSAMYRCASSSDTEQFFGPGTRLTVL.

The chain links TRBV28 to TRBJ2-5, with a possible D match to TRBD1 (6 bases). V gave up 2 bases and J gave up 1 base, with 17 bases separating them. Germline-derived CDR1 and CDR2 are MDHEN and SYDVKM. CDR3 length: 17 residues. CDR3 sequence: CASSLSQGTPGQETQYF. In DNA, the CDR3 is TGTGCCAGCAGTTTAAGCCAAGGGACACCCGGCCAAGAGACCCAGTACTTC.

The chain joins TRBV29-1 to TRBJ2-6, with D tentatively TRBD2 (5 bases). The V gene's germline CDR1 is SQVTM and CDR2 ANQGSEA. Deletions cut 7 bases from V and 0 bases from J, with 10 bases between. The CDR3 spans 14 residues. The CDR3 loop reads CSALDFSGANVLTF. The CDR3 DNA is TGCAGCGCCCTGGACTTCTCTGGGGCCAACGTCCTGACTTTC. Complete variable domain (other parts from reference TRBV29-1 and TRBJ2-6): SAVISQKPSRDICQRGTSLTIQCQVDSQVTMMFWYRQQPGQSLTLIATANQGSEATYESGFVIDKFPISRPNLTFSTLTVSNMSPEDSSIYLCSALDFSGANVLTFGAGSRLTVL.

V gene TRBV11-2 combines with J gene TRBJ2-2; D is possibly TRBD2 (6 bases). Trimming cost V 5 bases and J 3 bases, with 22 bases left between them. Germline values: CDR1 SGHAT, CDR2 FQNNGV. The CDR3 has 18 amino acids. This chain's CDR3 is CASSPSGGIASYTGELFF. Written as DNA, the CDR3 is TGTGCCAGCAGCCCGAGTGGGGGGATAGCGAGTTACACCGGGGAGCTGTTTTTT.

This chain links TRBV5-4 with TRBJ2-5; D unresolved. Germline CDR1 and CDR2: SGHNT and YYREEE (reference sequence). This CDR3 comprises 15 residues. V lost 3 bases and J lost 1, with 13 bases in between. In nucleotides, the CDR3 is TGTGCCAGCAGCTCCGAAGTAGCCATCCAAGAGACCCAGTACTTC. Protein sequence: CASSSEVAIQETQYF. Supplemented by reference TRBV5-4 and TRBJ2-5, the full variable domain reads ETGVTQSPTHLIKTRGQQVTLRCSSQSGHNTVSWYQQALGQGPQFIFQYYREEENGRGNFPPRFSGLQFPNYSSELNVNALELDDSALYLCASSSEVAIQETQYFGPGTRLLVL.

The CDR3 sequence: CSGRHTNAEAFF. The DNA of the CDR3 is TGCAGCGGGCGGCATACCAACGCTGAAGCTTTCTTT. This rearrangement joins TRBV29-1 to TRBJ1-1; D is unclear. Trimming removed 7 bases at V and 6 bases at J, with 15 bases between. Germline V gene data show CDR1 as SQVTM and CDR2 as ANQGSEA. The CDR3 runs to 12 residues.

In regard to this clone: The germline gene is not matched at one end of the junction; a read error may be the cause. Additional DNA sequences in this sample encode the identical CDR3. V and J are TRBV7-7 and TRBJ2-3; a weak D match, TRBD2 (5 bases). CDR3 size: 12 residues. Germline V gene sequence: CDR1 SSHAT, CDR2 FNYEAQ (reference sequence). The CDR3 region has the DNA TGTGCTAGCAGCCCCAGCGGAGGTACGCAGTATTTT. Its translation is CASSPSGGTQYF. Full variable domain (remainder filled in from reference TRBV7-7 and TRBJ2-3): GAGVSQSPRYKVTKRGQDVTLRCDPISSHATLYWYQQALGQGPEFLTYFNYEAQPDKSGLPSDRFSAERPEGSISTLTIQRTEQRDSAMYRCASSPSGGTQYFGPGTRLTVL.

This rearrangement joins TRBV7-9 to TRBJ2-2; 7 bases line up with TRBD2. Germline CDR1 reads SEHNR; CDR2 reads FQNEAQ (reference sequence). Trimming cost V 4 bases and J 1 base; bases outside gene matches: 3. The CDR3 loop spans 15 amino acids. CDR3: CASSWTRWNTGELFF. CDR3 nucleotide sequence: TGTGCCAGCAGCTGGACTAGGTGGAACACCGGGGAGCTGTTTTTT.

V and J are TRBV6-6 and TRBJ1-1, with 10 bases lining up with TRBD1. CDR1 is MNHNY, CDR2 SVGAGI, per germline (reference sequence). The V gene end was trimmed by 7 bases and the J gene end by 7 bases; junction bases not matched to a gene: 12. The CDR3 is made up of 15 amino acids. The CDR3 DNA follows: TGTGCCAGCACCCCCCTCCGGGACAGGGGTGTTGAAGCTTTCTTT. It translates to CASTPLRDRGVEAFF.

The V gene is TRBV4-1, the J gene TRBJ2-1; 13 bases fit TRBD2. Germline values: CDR1 MGHRA, CDR2 YSYEKL. This CDR3 region has 17 residues. V lost 3 bases to trimming and J lost 8 bases; unmatched junction nucleotides: 10. CDR3 region: CASSQERTSGSADEQFF. The CDR3 coding sequence is TGCGCCAGCAGCCAGGAGCGGACTAGCGGGAGTGCGGATGAGCAGTTCTTC.